Listed below are T cell receptor beta chains from one sample, sequenced in a study of T-cell reconstitution after alpha-beta-depleted transplantation in children. MiXCR was run by TCRdb on the PCR reads, yielding one entry per CDR3 protein. This sample has approximately 300,000 distinct CDR3 sequences, with around a tenth found just once. The sequences come from peripheral blood, collected 180 days after TCRalphabeta/CD19-depleted stem cell transplant. Receptor source: a male patient aged 2-15 years who had a stem cell transplant for chronic granulomatous disease, so the T cells may come from the graft donor. Both conserved end residues are part of each CDR3. D genes are given only for firm matches. Part of the rows lack a size; the others show once, few, many or a class for expanded clones.

TRBJ2-2,many,TRBV29-1,NA,TGCAGCGCGGCGGAGGGGGACACCGGGGAGCTGTTTTTT,CSAAEGDTGELFF
TRBJ2-7,many,TRBV5-1,TRBD1,TGCGCCAGCAGCTGGGACAGGGAAGGATACGAGCAGTACTTC,CASSWDREGYEQYF
TRBJ2-7,NA,TRBV11-1,TRBD2,TGTGCCAGCAGCTCAAACCCCAGGGAGGGGAGCTCCTACGAGCAGTACTTC,CASSSNPREGSSYEQYF
TRBJ1-3,many,TRBV29-1,NA,TGCAGCGTTGTGGTTGGAAACACCATATATTTT,CSVVVGNTIYF
TRBJ2-3,NA,TRBV5-6,NA,TGTGCCAGCAGCCTGCCGGACTACTCTCCGGGTACGCAGTATTTT,CASSLPDYSPGTQYF
TRBJ2-1,many,TRBV7-9,NA,TGTGCCAGCAGCTACCAAGGGAGGAACAATGAGCAGTTCTTC,CASSYQGRNNEQFF
TRBJ2-5,few,TRBV14,NA,TGTGCCAGCAGCCAAGATTTAGGGAGATTAAAGACCCAGTACTTC,CASSQDLGRLKTQYF
TRBJ2-2,many,TRBV10-3,NA,TGTGCCATCAGCCCGGGGAGCCTCGGGGAGCTGTTTTTT,CAISPGSLGELFF
TRBJ2-1,many,TRBV30,TRBD2,TGTGCCTGGAGTGTACTGGGACTAGCAGTCTACAATGAGCAGTTCTTC,CAWSVLGLAVYNEQFF
TRBJ2-3,many,TRBV29-1,NA,TGCAGCGCAGAGAAAGCCGGTACAGATACGCAGTATTTT,CSAEKAGTDTQYF
TRBJ2-1,many,TRBV7-9,TRBD1,TGTGCCAGCAGCCCACCCGGGACAGGGTCGAATGAGCAGTTCTTC,CASSPPGTGSNEQFF
TRBJ2-7,many,TRBV30,NA,TGTGCCTTCTCCTACAGCCTCATGGGCGAGCAGTACTTC,CAFSYSLMGEQYF
TRBJ2-5,many,TRBV7-9,NA,TGTGCCAGCACCGCCTCTAGAACCCAGTACTTC,CASTASRTQYF
TRBJ2-2,many,TRBV5-1,NA,TGCGCCAGCAGCTTGGGCCGGAGTCCGAACACCGGGGAGCTGTTTTTT,CASSLGRSPNTGELFF
TRBJ1-5,many,TRBV7-2,NA,TGTGCCAGCAGCTTCGCTCCGCGAAGCAATCAGCCCCAGCATTTT,CASSFAPRSNQPQHF